These T cell receptor beta chains were read from a single sample in a study of blood T cell repertoires in COVID-19. The data were produced by immunoSEQ multiplex PCR, yet TCRdb's version contains in-frame clones alone and is incomplete. The sample carries about 170,000 clones, over 75% recorded once. Source material: PBMCs or T cells enriched from blood (not recorded which). Receptor source: a young woman who had recovered from COVID-19. Each CDR3 is given with its conserved first and last residue. The order of the fields is clone size, V gene, J gene, D gene, CDR3 DNA, CDR3 protein. D genes are given only for firm matches. Some rows mark clone size as missing; the rest say once, few, many or name a class of expanded clone.

once,TRBV9,TRBJ2-7,.,TGTGCCAGCAGCCGTAGCGGTCGCCCCTACGAGCAGTACTTC,CASSRSGRPYEQYF
.,TRBV5-5,TRBJ1-4,.,TGTGCCAGCAGCTTTGCAGGGACTAATGAAAAACTGTTTTTT,CASSFAGTNEKLFF
once,TRBV9,TRBJ2-1,.,TGTGCCAGCAGTGTCGGGGGTCGGAATGAGCAGTTCTTC,CASSVGGRNEQFF
once,TRBV5-1,TRBJ2-1,.,TGCGCCAGCAGCTTTCAACTATCCTCCTACAATGAGCAGTTCTTC,CASSFQLSSYNEQFF
.,TRBV19,TRBJ2-3,.,TGTGCCAGTAGTTTATACCGGGACTCCTACACAGATACGCAGTATTTT,CASSLYRDSYTDTQYF
once,TRBV28,TRBJ2-7,.,TGTGCCAGCAGTTTCCCGGGGACTGGAGCCTACGAGCAGTACTTC,CASSFPGTGAYEQYF
.,TRBV11-2,TRBJ1-4,.,TGTGCCAGCAGCTTGCGGGGGGCCCTTAATGAAAAACTGTTTTTT,CASSLRGALNEKLFF
.,TRBV4-3,TRBJ2-3,.,TGCGCCAGCAGCCAAGATGGGGGGTCCCCAGATACGCAGTATTTT,CASSQDGGSPDTQYF
.,TRBV7-9,TRBJ2-5,TRBD2,TGTGCCAGCAGCTTGAGGGACTATGGGGGACAGACCCAGTACTTC,CASSLRDYGGQTQYF
once,TRBV18,TRBJ1-3,.,TGTGCCAGCTCACCCTTGACTTCCTACTCTGGAAACACCATATATTTT,CASSPLTSYSGNTIYF
.,TRBV27,TRBJ2-3,TRBD2,TGTGCCAGCAGCCCCGGGATAGCGGGAGCAGATACGCAGTATTTT,CASSPGIAGADTQYF
.,TRBV9,TRBJ2-1,TRBD2,TGTGCCAGCAGCGGCAGGACTAGCGGAAATGAGCAGTTCTTC,CASSGRTSGNEQFF
.,TRBV5-6,TRBJ1-4,.,TGTGCCAGCAGCTCCCTTCGGGAGACTAATGAAAAACTGTTTTTT,CASSSLRETNEKLFF
.,TRBV7-6,TRBJ2-2,TRBD2,TGTGCCAGCAGCAACATCCCACTAGCGGGAGACACCGGGGAGCTGTTTTTT,CASSNIPLAGDTGELFF
.,TRBV7-9,TRBJ2-3,TRBD2,TGTGCCAGCAGTCCATCTCTAGCGGGCCCCACAGATACGCAGTATTTT,CASSPSLAGPTDTQYF
few,TRBV7-7,TRBJ1-5,TRBD1,TGTGCTAGCAGCTTAGCGGGGGACAGTCCTAATCAGCCCCAGCATTTT,CASSLAGDSPNQPQHF
.,TRBV27,TRBJ2-7,TRBD1,TGTGCCAGCAGTTTGTGGGCCGGACAGGGGATCTACGAGCAGTACTTC,CASSLWAGQGIYEQYF
.,TRBV10-3,TRBJ2-1,.,TGTGCCATCAGTGAGTCAGGGTTGCGAGGGTACAATGAGCAGTTCTTC,CAISESGLRGYNEQFF
.,TRBV2,TRBJ2-4,.,TGTGCCAGCAGTATGACAGGAAACATTCAGTACTTC,CASSMTGNIQYF
.,TRBV7-9,TRBJ2-1,TRBD1,TGTGCCAGCAGCCCCCCCGGGACAGGCGACAATGAGCAGTTCTTC,CASSPPGTGDNEQFF
.,TRBV11-2,TRBJ2-7,.,TGTGCCAGCAGCTTGGACTGGACTCGAAAGCAGTACTTC,CASSLDWTRKQYF
.,TRBV18,TRBJ1-1,.,TGTGCCAGCTCACCACCAGTCTCCAGGGGGAACACTGAAGCTTTCTTT,CASSPPVSRGNTEAFF
.,TRBV28,TRBJ2-1,TRBD1,TGTGCCAGCAGTCGTACAGGGGGCACTAACAATGAGCAGTTCTTC,CASSRTGGTNNEQFF
.,TRBV6-5,TRBJ2-3,TRBD2,TGTGCCAGCAGCAGGACTAGCGGGAAGTCAGATACGCAGTATTTT,CASSRTSGKSDTQYF
.,TRBV28,TRBJ2-7,.,TGTGCCAGCAGTTTATTTTGGGGGGTGATCCCCTACGAGCAGTACTTC,CASSLFWGVIPYEQYF
.,TRBV5-1,TRBJ1-1,TRBD1,TGCGCCAGCAGCGCTCGACAGGGGGTAACTGAAGCTTTCTTT,CASSARQGVTEAFF